The TCR beta chain described here comes from a study of T cell changes during pregnancy in multiple sclerosis. Libraries were prepared by immunoSEQ multiplex PCR; TCRdb keeps only in-frame clonotypes and omits some of them. The sample shows 16,000 or so clones, approximately 95% of them seen only once. The junction had 7 bases not matched to a gene; V was cut back by 8 bases and J by 1 base. There are 15 residues in the CDR3. Germline V lookup: CDR1 SNHLY, CDR2 FYNNEI. This TCR was recovered from a female donor with multiple sclerosis, enrolled in a pregnancy study. The chain is built from TRBV2 and TRBJ2-5; 10 bases line up with TRBD2. The material was peripheral blood, obtained in the third trimester of pregnancy. The chain's CDR3 is CASGRAGGGQETQYF. For the CDR3, the DNA is TGTGCCAGCGGACGAGCGGGGGGGGGCCAAGAGACCCAGTACTTC.